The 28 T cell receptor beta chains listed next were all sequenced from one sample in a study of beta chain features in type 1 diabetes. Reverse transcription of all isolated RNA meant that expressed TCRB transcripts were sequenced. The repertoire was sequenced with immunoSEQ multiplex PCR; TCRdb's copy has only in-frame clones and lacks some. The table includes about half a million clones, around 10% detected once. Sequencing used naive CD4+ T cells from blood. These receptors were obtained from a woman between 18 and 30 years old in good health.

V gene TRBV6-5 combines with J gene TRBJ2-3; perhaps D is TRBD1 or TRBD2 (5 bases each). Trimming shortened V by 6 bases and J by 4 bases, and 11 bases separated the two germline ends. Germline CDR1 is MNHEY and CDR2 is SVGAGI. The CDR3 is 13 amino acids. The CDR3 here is CASRSGPPDTQYF. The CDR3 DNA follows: TGTGCCAGCAGATCGGGGCCCCCAGATACGCAGTATTTT.

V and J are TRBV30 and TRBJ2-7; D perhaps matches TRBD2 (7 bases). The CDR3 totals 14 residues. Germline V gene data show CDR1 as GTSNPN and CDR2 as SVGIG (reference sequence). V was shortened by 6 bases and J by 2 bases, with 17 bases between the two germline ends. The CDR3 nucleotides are TGTGCCTGTGAAAAGGGGGGGCTACCCTACGAGCAGTACTTC. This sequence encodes CACEKGGLPYEQYF.

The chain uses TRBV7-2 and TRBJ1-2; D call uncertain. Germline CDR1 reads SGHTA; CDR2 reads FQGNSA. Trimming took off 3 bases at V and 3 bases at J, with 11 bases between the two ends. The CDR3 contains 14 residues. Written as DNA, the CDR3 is TGTGCCAGCAGCTTGTGGGAGTTATACTATGGCTACACCTTC. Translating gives CASSLWELYYGYTF. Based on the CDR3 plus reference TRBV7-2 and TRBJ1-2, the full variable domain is GAGVSQSPSNKVTEKGKDVELRCDPISGHTALYWYRQSLGQGLEFLIYFQGNSAPDKSGLPSDRFSAERTGGSVSTLTIQRTQQEDSAVYLCASSLWELYYGYTFGSGTRLTVV.

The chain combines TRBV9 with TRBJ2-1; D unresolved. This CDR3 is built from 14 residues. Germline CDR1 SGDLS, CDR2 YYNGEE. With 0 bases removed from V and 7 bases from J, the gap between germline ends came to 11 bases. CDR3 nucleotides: TGTGCCAGCAGCGTAGCTAGTAGCAGGAATGAGCAGTTCTTC. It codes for CASSVASSRNEQFF.

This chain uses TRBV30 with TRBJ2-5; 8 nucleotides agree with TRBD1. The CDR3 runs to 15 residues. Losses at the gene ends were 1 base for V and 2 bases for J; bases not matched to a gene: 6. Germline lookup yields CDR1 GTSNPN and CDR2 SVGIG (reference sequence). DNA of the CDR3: TGTGCCTGGAGTGGACAGGGGACCCCACAAGAGACCCAGTACTTC. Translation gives CAWSGQGTPQETQYF. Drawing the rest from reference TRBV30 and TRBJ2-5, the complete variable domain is SQTIHQWPATLVQPVGSPLSLECTVEGTSNPNLYWYRQAAGRGLQLLFYSVGIGQISSEVPQNLSASRPQDRQFILSSKKLLLSDSGFYLCAWSGQGTPQETQYFGPGTRLLVL.

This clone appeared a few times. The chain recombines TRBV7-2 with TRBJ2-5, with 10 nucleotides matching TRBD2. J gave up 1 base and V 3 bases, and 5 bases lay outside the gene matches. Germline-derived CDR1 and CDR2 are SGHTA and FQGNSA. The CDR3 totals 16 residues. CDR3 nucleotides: TGTGCCAGCAGCTTGGATAGCGGGAGGCCCCAAGAGACCCAGTACTTC. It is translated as CASSLDSGRPQETQYF.

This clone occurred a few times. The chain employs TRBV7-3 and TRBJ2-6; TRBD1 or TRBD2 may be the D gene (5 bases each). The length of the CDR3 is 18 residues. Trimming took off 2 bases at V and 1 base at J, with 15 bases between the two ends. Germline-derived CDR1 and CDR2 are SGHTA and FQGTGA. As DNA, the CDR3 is TGTGCCAGCAGCTTACGGGCAGGGACCTCTTCTGGGGCCAACGTCCTGACTTTC. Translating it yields CASSLRAGTSSGANVLTF.

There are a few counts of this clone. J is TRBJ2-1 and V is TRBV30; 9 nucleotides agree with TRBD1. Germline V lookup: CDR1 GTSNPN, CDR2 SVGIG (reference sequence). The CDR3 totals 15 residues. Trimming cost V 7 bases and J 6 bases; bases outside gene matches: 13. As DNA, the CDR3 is TGTGCCTACGAACCTCCAGGACAGGGGCGCAATGAGCAGTTCTTC. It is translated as CAYEPPGQGRNEQFF.

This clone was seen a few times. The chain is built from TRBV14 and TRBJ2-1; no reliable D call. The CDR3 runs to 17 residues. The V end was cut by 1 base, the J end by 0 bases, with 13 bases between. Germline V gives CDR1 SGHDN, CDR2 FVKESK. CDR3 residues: CASSQVRSAISYNEQFF. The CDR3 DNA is TGTGCCAGCAGCCAAGTTCGAAGTGCAATCTCCTACAATGAGCAGTTCTTC.

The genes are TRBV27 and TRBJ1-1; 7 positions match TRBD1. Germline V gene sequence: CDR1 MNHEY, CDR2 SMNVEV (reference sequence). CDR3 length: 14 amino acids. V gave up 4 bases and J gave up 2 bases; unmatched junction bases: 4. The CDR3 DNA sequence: TGTGCCAGCAGTTACAGGGGTGGTAACACTGAAGCTTTCTTT. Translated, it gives CASSYRGGNTEAFF.

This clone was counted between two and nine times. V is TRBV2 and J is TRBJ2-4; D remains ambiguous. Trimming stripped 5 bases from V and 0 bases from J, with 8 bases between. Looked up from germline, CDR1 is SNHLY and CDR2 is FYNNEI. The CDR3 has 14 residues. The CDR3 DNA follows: TGTGCCAGCAGTCGTGCCGCAGCCAAAAACATTCAGTACTTC. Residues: CASSRAAAKNIQYF.

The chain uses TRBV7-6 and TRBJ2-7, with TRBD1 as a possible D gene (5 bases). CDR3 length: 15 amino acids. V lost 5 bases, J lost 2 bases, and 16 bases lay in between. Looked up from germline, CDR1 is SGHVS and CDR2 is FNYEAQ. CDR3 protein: CASSPARAGTYEQYF. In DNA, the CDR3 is TGTGCCAGCAGCCCCGCCCGGGCAGGGACCTACGAGCAGTACTTC.

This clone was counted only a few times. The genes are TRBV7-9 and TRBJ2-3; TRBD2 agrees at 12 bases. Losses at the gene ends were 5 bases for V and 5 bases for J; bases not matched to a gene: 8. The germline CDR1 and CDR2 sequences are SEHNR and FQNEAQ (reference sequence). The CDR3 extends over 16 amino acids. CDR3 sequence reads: CASSLQTSGGLDTQYF. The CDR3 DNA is TGTGCCAGCAGCCTCCAGACTAGCGGGGGATTAGATACGCAGTATTTT.

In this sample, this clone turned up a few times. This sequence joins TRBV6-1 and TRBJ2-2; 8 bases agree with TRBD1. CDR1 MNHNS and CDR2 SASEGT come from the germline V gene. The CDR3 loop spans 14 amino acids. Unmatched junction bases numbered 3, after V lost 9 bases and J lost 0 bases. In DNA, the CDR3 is TGTGCCAGTCCACAGGGGGCGAACACCGGGGAGCTGTTTTTT. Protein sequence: CASPQGANTGELFF.

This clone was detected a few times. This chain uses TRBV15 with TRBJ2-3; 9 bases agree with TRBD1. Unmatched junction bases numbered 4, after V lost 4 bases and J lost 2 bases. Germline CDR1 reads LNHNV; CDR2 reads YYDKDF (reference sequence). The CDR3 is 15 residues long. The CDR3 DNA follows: TGTGCCACCAGCAAACGGGACAGGGTCACAGATACGCAGTATTTT. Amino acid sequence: CATSKRDRVTDTQYF.

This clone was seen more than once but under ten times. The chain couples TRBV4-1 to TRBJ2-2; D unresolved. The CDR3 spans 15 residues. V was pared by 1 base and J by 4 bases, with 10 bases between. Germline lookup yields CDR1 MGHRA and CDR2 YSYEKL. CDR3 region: CASSQGYWGTGELFF. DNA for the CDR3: TGCGCCAGCAGCCAAGGTTACTGGGGCACCGGGGAGCTGTTTTTT.

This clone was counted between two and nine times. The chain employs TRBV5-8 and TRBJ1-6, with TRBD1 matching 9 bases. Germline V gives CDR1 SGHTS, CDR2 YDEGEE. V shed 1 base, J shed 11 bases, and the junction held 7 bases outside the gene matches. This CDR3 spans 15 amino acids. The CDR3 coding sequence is TGTGCCAGCAGCTTGTCCCGGGACAGGGTCCCACCCCTCCACTTT. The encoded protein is CASSLSRDRVPPLHF.

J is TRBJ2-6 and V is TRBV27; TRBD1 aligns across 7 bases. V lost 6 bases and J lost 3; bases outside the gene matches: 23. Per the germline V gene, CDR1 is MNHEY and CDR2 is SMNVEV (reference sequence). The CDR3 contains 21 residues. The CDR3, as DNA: TGTGCCAGCAGACACTTAAGGCTGGACAGGTCCCAAGGTGATGGGGCCAACGTCCTGACTTTC. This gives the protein CASRHLRLDRSQGDGANVLTF.

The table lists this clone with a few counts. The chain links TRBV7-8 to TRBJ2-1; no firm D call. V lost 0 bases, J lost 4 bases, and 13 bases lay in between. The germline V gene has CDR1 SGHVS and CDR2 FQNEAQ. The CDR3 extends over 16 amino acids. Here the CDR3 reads CASSLAEVTPYNEQFF. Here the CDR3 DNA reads TGTGCCAGCAGCTTAGCTGAGGTGACCCCATACAATGAGCAGTTCTTC.

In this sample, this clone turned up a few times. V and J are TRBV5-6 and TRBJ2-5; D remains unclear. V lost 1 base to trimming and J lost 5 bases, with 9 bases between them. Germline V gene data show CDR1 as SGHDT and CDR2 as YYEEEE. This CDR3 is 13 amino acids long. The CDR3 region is CASSLYLGETQYF. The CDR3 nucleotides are TGTGCCAGCAGCTTGTATCTTGGGGAGACCCAGTACTTC. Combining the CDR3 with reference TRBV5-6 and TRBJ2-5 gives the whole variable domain DAGVTQSPTHLIKTRGQQVTLRCSPKSGHDTVSWYQQALGQGPQFIFQYYEEEERQRGNFPDRFSGHQFPNYSSELNVNALLLGDSALYLCASSLYLGETQYFGPGTRLLVL.

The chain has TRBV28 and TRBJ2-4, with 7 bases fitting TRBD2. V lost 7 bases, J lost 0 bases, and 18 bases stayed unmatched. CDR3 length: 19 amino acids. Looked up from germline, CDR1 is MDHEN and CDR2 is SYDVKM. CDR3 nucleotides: TGTGCCAGCACCCTGCCGCCGGGCGGGAGAGGGCTAGCCAAAAACATTCAGTACTTC. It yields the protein CASTLPPGGRGLAKNIQYF.

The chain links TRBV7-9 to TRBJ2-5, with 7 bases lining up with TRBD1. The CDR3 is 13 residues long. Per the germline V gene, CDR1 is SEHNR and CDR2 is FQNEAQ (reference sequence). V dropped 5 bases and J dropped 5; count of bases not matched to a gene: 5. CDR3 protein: CASSRGQSETQYF. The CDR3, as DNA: TGTGCCAGCAGCCGGGGACAGTCTGAGACCCAGTACTTC.

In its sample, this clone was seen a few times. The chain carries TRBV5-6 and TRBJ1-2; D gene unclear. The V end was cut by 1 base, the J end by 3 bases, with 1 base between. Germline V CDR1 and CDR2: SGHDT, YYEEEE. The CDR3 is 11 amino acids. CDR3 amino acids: CASSLYYGYTF. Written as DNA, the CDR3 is TGTGCCAGCAGCTTGTACTATGGCTACACCTTC.

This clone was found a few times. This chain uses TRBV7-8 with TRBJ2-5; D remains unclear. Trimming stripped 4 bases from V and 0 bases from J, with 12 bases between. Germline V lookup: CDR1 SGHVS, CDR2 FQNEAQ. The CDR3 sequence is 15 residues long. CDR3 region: CASSYLSGHQETQYF. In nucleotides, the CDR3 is TGTGCCAGCAGCTACTTATCTGGACACCAAGAGACCCAGTACTTC.

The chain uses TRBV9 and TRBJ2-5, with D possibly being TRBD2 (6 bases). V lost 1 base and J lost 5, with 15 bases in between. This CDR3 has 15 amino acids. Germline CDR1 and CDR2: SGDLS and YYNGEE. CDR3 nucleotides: TGTGCCAGCAGCGTATCCCCGGGAGCAGGGGAGACCCAGTACTTC. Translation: CASSVSPGAGETQYF.

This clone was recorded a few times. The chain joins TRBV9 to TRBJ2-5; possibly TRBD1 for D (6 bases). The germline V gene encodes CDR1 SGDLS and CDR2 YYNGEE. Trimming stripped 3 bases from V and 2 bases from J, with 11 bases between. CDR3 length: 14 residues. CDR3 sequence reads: CASSEQGSQETQYF. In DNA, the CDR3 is TGTGCCAGCAGCGAACAGGGAAGTCAAGAGACCCAGTACTTC.

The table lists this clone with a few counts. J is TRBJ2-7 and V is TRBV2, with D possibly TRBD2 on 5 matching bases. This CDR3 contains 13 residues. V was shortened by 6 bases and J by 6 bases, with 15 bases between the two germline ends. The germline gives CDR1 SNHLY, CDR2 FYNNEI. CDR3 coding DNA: TGTGCCAGCAGAGGACCCCGGGGTGGCGAGCAGTACTTC. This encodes CASRGPRGGEQYF.

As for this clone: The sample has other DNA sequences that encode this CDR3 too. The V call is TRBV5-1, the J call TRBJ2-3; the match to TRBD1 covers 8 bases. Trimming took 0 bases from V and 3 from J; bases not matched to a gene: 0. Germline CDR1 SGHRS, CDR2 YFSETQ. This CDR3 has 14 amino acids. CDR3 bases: TGCGCCAGCAGCTTGGACAGGGGGACAGATACGCAGTATTTT. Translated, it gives CASSLDRGTDTQYF.